This T cell receptor beta chain was retrieved from a study of CD8+CD57+ T cells in acquired aplastic anemia. At the level of the study: The average for DNA from sorted CD4+ and CD8+ cells was 3 to 3.5 ug. Notes on the study in general: The number of CD8+ CDR3 sequences shared by patients and controls was roughly 31.

In this sample, this clonotype turned up many times. No antigen is known for it. CDR3 and TCR beta VDJ profiling relied on a genomic DNA template. Each CDR3 protein gets one entry after TCRdb re-called the reads with MiXCR. This sample has fewer than 250,000 distinct CDR3 sequences, with approximately 49% found just once. CDR3 size: 14 residues. Germline CDR1 is SGHDT and CDR2 is YYEEEE. V lost 1 base and J 0 bases, leaving 5 bases between the germline ends. This receptor was obtained from a human donor in good health, serving as a control. Input material: sorted CD4+, CD8+, or CD8+CD57+ T cells (not recorded which) from PBMCs. The chain combines TRBV5-6 with TRBJ2-1; D is ambiguous. The CDR3 reads CASSLLLSYNEQFF. CDR3 nucleotide sequence: TGTGCCAGCAGCTTGCTGCTCTCCTACAATGAGCAGTTCTTC.